Presented here are 7 T cell receptor beta chains from one specimen sequenced in a study of blood T cell repertoires in COVID-19. Sequencing used immunoSEQ multiplex PCR; TCRdb keeps in-frame clones, though not all of them. The sample shows roughly 400,000 clones, around nine tenths of them seen only once. The material sequenced was PBMCs or T cells enriched from blood (not recorded which). Receptor source: a woman between 18 and 29 years old who had been exposed to COVID-19.

The chain employs TRBV5-1 and TRBJ2-1; the D gene is possibly TRBD2 (5 bases). The CDR3 extends over 14 amino acids. V lost 0 bases, J lost 8 bases, and 12 bases lay in between. Germline lookup yields CDR1 SGHRS and CDR2 YFSETQ. The CDR3 sequence is CASSLGGSVDEQFF. For the CDR3, the DNA is TGCGCCAGCAGCTTGGGCGGGTCCGTAGATGAGCAGTTCTTC. The whole variable domain, filled in from reference TRBV5-1 and TRBJ2-1, reads KAGVTQTPRYLIKTRGQQVTLSCSPISGHRSVSWYQQTPGQGLQFLFEYFSETQRNKGNFPGRFSGRQFSNSRSEMNVSTLELGDSALYLCASSLGGSVDEQFFGPGTRLTVL.

The rearrangement links TRBV2 to TRBJ1-3; tentative D call: TRBD1 (6 bases). This CDR3 has 13 amino acids. CDR1 SNHLY and CDR2 FYNNEI come from the germline V gene. V lost 6 bases and J lost 4, with 10 bases in between. This CDR3 is CASRGDIGNTIYF. Written as DNA, the CDR3 is TGTGCCAGCAGGGGGGACATCGGAAACACCATATATTTT.

The chain recombines TRBV28 with TRBJ2-1; 8 bases align to TRBD1. The CDR3 contains 15 residues. V was pared by 3 bases and J by 5 bases, with 6 bases of the junction left unmatched. Germline lookup yields CDR1 MDHEN and CDR2 SYDVKM. The CDR3 protein is CASSLTGAIDNEQFF. CDR3 DNA: TGTGCCAGCAGTTTGACAGGGGCTATTGACAATGAGCAGTTCTTC.

This clone came up many times. The J gene is TRBJ2-7, the V gene TRBV27, with 9 positions matching TRBD1. V lost 2 bases, J lost 3 bases, and 11 bases stayed unmatched. Germline loops: CDR1 MNHEY, CDR2 SMNVEV (reference sequence). CDR3 length: 17 amino acids. CDR3 in amino acids: CASSLGNVWDRDYEQYF. The CDR3, as DNA: TGTGCCAGCAGTTTAGGGAACGTTTGGGACAGGGACTACGAGCAGTACTTC.

V is TRBV4-2 and J is TRBJ2-7; 16 positions match TRBD2. The germline CDR1 and CDR2 sequences are LGHNA and YNFKEQ. The J segment lost 5 bases and the V segment lost 2 bases, leaving 3 bases of the junction unmatched. The CDR3 contains 16 residues. This CDR3 is CASSQLGTSGRDEQYF. In DNA, the CDR3 is TGTGCCAGCAGCCAACTAGGGACTAGCGGGAGGGACGAGCAGTACTTC.

This clone was detected once. The chain couples TRBV3-1 (or the pseudogene TRBV3-2) to TRBJ2-7; 10 bases fit TRBD1. Trimming cost V 1 base and J 4 bases; bases outside gene matches: 1. Germline-derived CDR1 and CDR2 are LGHDT and YNNKEL (reference sequence). CDR3 size: 14 residues. CDR3 DNA: TGTGCCAGCAGCCAAGTGGGACAGGGGTACGAGCAGTACTTC. Translating gives CASSQVGQGYEQYF.

V and J are TRBV10-3 and TRBJ2-3, with 12 positions matching TRBD1. This CDR3 is built from 13 residues. Germline V gene lookup returns CDR1 ENHRY and CDR2 SYGVKD. After removal of 8 bases from V and 8 bases from J, the junction contained 5 bases not matched to a gene. The CDR3 DNA reads as TGTGCCATCGGGGACAGGGGGCAGGGTACGCAGTATTTT. It yields the protein CAIGDRGQGTQYF.